This T cell receptor (beta chain) was recovered during a study of neurological immune-mediated disorders. Overall study findings and caveats: Falling below healthy controls, multiple sclerosis showed the least TCR clonal expansion, while HTLV-1-associated myelopathy showed the most.

Per germline, CDR1 WSHSY and CDR2 SAAADI. Between the trimmed V and J ends, which lost 9 bases and 4 bases, there was a span of 16 bases. The CDR3 extends over 13 amino acids. TCRdb ran MiXCR on the 5' RACE reads and lists one entry per CDR3 protein. The sample lists approximately 45,000 distinct CDR3 sequences, approximately 12% occurring once. Stated time point: longitudinal time-point 3. This clonotype appeared many times. Its target is unknown. What was sequenced was PBMCs. The TCR comes from a man aged 25 to 40 in good health. V gene TRBV10-2 combines with J gene TRBJ2-7; perhaps TRBD2 as D (6 bases). The CDR3 reads CASAQSGYYEQYF. In DNA form, the CDR3 reads TGCGCCAGTGCTCAGAGCGGGTATTACGAGCAGTACTTC.